This T cell receptor (beta chain) was captured in a study of cytomegalovirus exposure and HLA in healthy donors. Findings and limits, study-wide: It was taken for granted in presence/absence analyses that sequencing depth across donors was roughly uniform.

60 Vbeta and 13 Jbeta primers were used in PCR. Profiled with immunoSEQ multiplex PCR; TCRdb holds only in-frame clones, not every one. The top ten clones hold roughly 9.7% of a sample with 130,000 to 150,000 clones, about 80% of them seen once. The V gene's germline CDR1 is KGHSH and CDR2 LQKENI. V lost 4 bases and J lost 4; bases outside the gene matches: 5. The CDR3 is 14 residues long. In this sample, this clone turned up a few times. What it binds is unknown. The genes are TRBV18 and TRBJ1-2; TRBD1 matches at 8 bases. The sequencing sample was made of PBMCs. The TCR originated in a woman in her sixties or seventies in good health and CMV-seropositive. The CDR3 DNA follows: TGTGCCAGCTCACAGACAGGGGCTGGCTATGGCTACACCTTC. It is translated as CASSQTGAGYGYTF.